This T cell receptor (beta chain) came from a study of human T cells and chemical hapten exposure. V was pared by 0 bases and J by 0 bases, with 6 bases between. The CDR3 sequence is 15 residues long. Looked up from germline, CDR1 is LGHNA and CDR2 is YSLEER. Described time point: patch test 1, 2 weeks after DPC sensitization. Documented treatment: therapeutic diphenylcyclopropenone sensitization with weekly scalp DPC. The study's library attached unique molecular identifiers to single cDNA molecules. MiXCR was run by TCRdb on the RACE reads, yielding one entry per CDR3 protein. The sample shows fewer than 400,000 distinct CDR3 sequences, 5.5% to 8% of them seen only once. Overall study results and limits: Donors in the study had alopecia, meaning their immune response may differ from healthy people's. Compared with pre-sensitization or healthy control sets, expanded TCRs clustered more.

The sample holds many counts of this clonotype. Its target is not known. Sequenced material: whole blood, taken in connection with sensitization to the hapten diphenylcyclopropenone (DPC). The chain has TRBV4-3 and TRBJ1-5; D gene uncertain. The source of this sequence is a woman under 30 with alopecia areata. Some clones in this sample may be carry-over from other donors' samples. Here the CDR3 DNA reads TGCGCCAGCAGCCAAGATGAAGCTAGCAATCAGCCCCAGCATTTT. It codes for CASSQDEASNQPQHF.